Listed below are T cell receptor beta chains from one sample, sequenced in a study of T cells in Graves' hyperthyroidism and ophthalmopathy. Each CDR3 protein is one row after TCRdb ran MiXCR on the multiplex PCR reads. The table lists more than 300,000 distinct CDR3 sequences, about 12% of them singletons. Source material: blood. Receptors were obtained from a woman aged 18-35 years with Graves' hyperthyroidism. Each CDR3 is given with its conserved first and last residue. The order of the fields is J gene, D gene, clone size, V gene, CDR3 DNA, CDR3 protein. The D gene is left open where the match is weak. The listing skips clone size in some rows; elsewhere it reads once, few, many or a size class.

J: TRBJ1-1
D: .
size: .
V: TRBV2
DNA: TGTGCCAGCAGAGTTGGATTCACCGGGGGTAGGACTGAAGCTTTCTTT
CDR3: CASRVGFTGGRTEAFF

J: TRBJ2-1
D: .
size: many
V: TRBV20-1
DNA: TGCAGTGCTAGACCAACTTACAATGAGCAGTTCTTC
CDR3: CSARPTYNEQFF

J: TRBJ1-2
D: .
size: few
V: TRBV7-9
DNA: TGTGCCAGCAGCTTAGATCAGGACTATGGCTACACCTTC
CDR3: CASSLDQDYGYTF

J: TRBJ2-1
D: .
size: many
V: TRBV20-1
DNA: TGCAGTGCTCCCCCAGGTGGGGGAAATGAGCAGTTCTTC
CDR3: CSAPPGGGNEQFF

J: TRBJ2-7
D: TRBD1
size: many
V: TRBV27
DNA: TGTGCCAGCCGGGACAGGGGGCTCGAGCAGTACTTC
CDR3: CASRDRGLEQYF

J: TRBJ2-1
D: .
size: many
V: TRBV5-5
DNA: TGTGCCAGCAGCTCACTCCGGTCCTACAATGAGCAGTTCTTC
CDR3: CASSSLRSYNEQFF

J: TRBJ2-3
D: .
size: many
V: TRBV4-3
DNA: TGCGCCAGCAGCCAAGGTACACAGTCAGGAGATACGCAGTATTTT
CDR3: CASSQGTQSGDTQYF

J: TRBJ2-7
D: TRBD1
size: many
V: TRBV27
DNA: TGTGCCAGCAGTTCGGGACAGGACTACGAGCAGTACTTC
CDR3: CASSSGQDYEQYF

J: TRBJ2-5
D: .
size: many
V: TRBV15
DNA: TGTGCCACCAGCAGCCCTGAGGAGCGGTCGTACCAAGAGACCCAGTACTTC
CDR3: CATSSPEERSYQETQYF

J: TRBJ1-1
D: .
size: many
V: TRBV5-6
DNA: TGTGCCAGCAGCTGGCAGGGACGGACTGAAGCTTTCTTT
CDR3: CASSWQGRTEAFF

J: TRBJ2-1
D: .
size: many
V: TRBV3-1
DNA: TGTGCCAGCCAACGGGAATACCCTCCGCGGCAGTTCTTC
CDR3: CASQREYPPRQFF

J: TRBJ2-5
D: .
size: .
V: TRBV6-1
DNA: TGTGCCAGCAGCCCCTGGACCGGGGAGACCCAGTACTTC
CDR3: CASSPWTGETQYF

J: TRBJ1-2
D: .
size: many
V: TRBV6-1
DNA: TGTGCCAGCAGTTCGCCCGACACCAGCTATGGCTACACCTTC
CDR3: CASSSPDTSYGYTF

J: TRBJ1-5
D: .
size: .
V: TRBV30
DNA: TGTGCCTGGAGTGCACAGGTCCAGGCGGGTCAGCCCCAGCATTTT
CDR3: CAWSAQVQAGQPQHF

J: TRBJ1-5
D: TRBD1
size: few
V: TRBV19
DNA: TGTGCCAGTAAATGGGGACAGATAAGCAATCAGCCCCAGCATTTT
CDR3: CASKWGQISNQPQHF

J: TRBJ1-1
D: .
size: few
V: TRBV6-1
DNA: TGTGCCAGCAGTGAAGGTGACAGAGACACTGAAGCTTTCTTT
CDR3: CASSEGDRDTEAFF

J: TRBJ2-3
D: TRBD2
size: few
V: TRBV10-1
DNA: TGCGCCAGCAGTGAGTTTGTAAGCGGGGGGACAGATACGCAGTATTTT
CDR3: CASSEFVSGGTDTQYF

J: TRBJ1-5
D: .
size: few
V: TRBV7-9
DNA: TGTGCCAGCAGCCTCCCTTTGCAGCCCCAGCATTTT
CDR3: CASSLPLQPQHF

J: TRBJ2-3
D: .
size: .
V: TRBV10-3
DNA: TGTGCCATCAGTGAGTCGTTCCAGCCTTATAATTCAGATACGCAGTATTTT
CDR3: CAISESFQPYNSDTQYF

J: TRBJ2-5
D: .
size: many
V: TRBV28
DNA: TGTGCCACCGGCGGAGTTCAAGAGACCCAGTACTTC
CDR3: CATGGVQETQYF

J: TRBJ1-5
D: .
size: many
V: TRBV28
DNA: TGTGCCAGCAGTTTCCCGGGGGCTGGTAATCAGCCCCAGCATTTT
CDR3: CASSFPGAGNQPQHF

J: TRBJ2-3
D: TRBD2
size: many
V: TRBV20-1
DNA: TGCAGTGCAGCGGGGGCACACACAGATACGCAGTATTTT
CDR3: CSAAGAHTDTQYF

J: TRBJ2-5
D: TRBD1
size: many
V: TRBV11-2
DNA: TGTGCCAGCAGCTCATCCCCGGTTCGGACAGGGGAGACCCAGTACTTC
CDR3: CASSSSPVRTGETQYF

J: TRBJ2-1
D: TRBD1
size: .
V: TRBV4-3
DNA: TGCGCCAGCAGCCACCTCGACAGGGGGAATGAGCAGTTCTTC
CDR3: CASSHLDRGNEQFF

J: TRBJ2-1
D: TRBD2
size: many
V: TRBV5-1
DNA: TGCGCCAGCAGCTTGGCCCCCGGGGGGGGGAGCTCCTACAATGAGCAGTTCTTC
CDR3: CASSLAPGGGSSYNEQFF

J: TRBJ2-1
D: TRBD2
size: many
V: TRBV20-1
DNA: TGCAGTGCTAGCGGGAGGGCCTACAATGAGCAGTTCTTC
CDR3: CSASGRAYNEQFF

J: TRBJ1-1
D: .
size: many
V: TRBV6-1
DNA: TGTGCCAGCAGCGAGACAGCGAACACTGAAGCTTTCTTT
CDR3: CASSETANTEAFF

J: TRBJ1-2
D: TRBD1
size: many
V: TRBV20-1
DNA: TGCAGTGCTTTGACAGGGAGATGGAATGGCTACACCTTC
CDR3: CSALTGRWNGYTF

J: TRBJ1-5
D: .
size: many
V: TRBV19
DNA: TGTGCCAGTAGTATAAGGTCTGCGACCGACAGCAATCAGCCCCAGCATTTT
CDR3: CASSIRSATDSNQPQHF

J: TRBJ2-1
D: .
size: many
V: TRBV24-1
DNA: TGTGCCACCCCCTTGACAGCTTTCCTCTACAATGAGCAGTTCTTC
CDR3: CATPLTAFLYNEQFF

J: TRBJ1-3
D: .
size: many
V: TRBV12-3/TRBV12-4
DNA: TGTGCCAGCAGTTTGAGGGGCAACCCCTCTGGAAACACCATATATTTT
CDR3: CASSLRGNPSGNTIYF

J: TRBJ2-7
D: TRBD1
size: many
V: TRBV28
DNA: TGTGCCAGCAGCTCCCCCACAGGGGGAAGTCTCTACGAGCAGTACTTC
CDR3: CASSSPTGGSLYEQYF